Each of the 20 T cell receptor beta chains below was sequenced from the same sample in a study of blood T cell repertoires in COVID-19. The data were produced by immunoSEQ multiplex PCR, yet TCRdb's version contains in-frame clones alone and is incomplete. The data contain 150,000 to 200,000 clones, about 88% of them singletons. The sequencing sample was made of peripheral blood. The source of these receptors is a man in his fifties or sixties with acute or convalescent COVID-19.

The chain uses TRBV19 and TRBJ1-2; D perhaps matches TRBD1 (6 bases). This CDR3 contains 12 residues. Germline CDR1 and CDR2: LNHDA and SQIVND (reference sequence). V lost 3 bases and J 5 bases, leaving 7 bases between the germline ends. CDR3 DNA: TGTGCCAGTAGTATTACAGGGTATGGCTACACCTTC. This gives the protein CASSITGYGYTF.

The CDR3 region is CASRLAGASSYEQYV. The CDR3 DNA sequence: TGTGCCAGCAGGCTAGCGGGGGCGAGCTCCTACGAGCAGTACGTC. The chain is built from TRBV6-5 and TRBJ2-7; TRBD2 agrees at 10 bases. This CDR3 is built from 15 residues. Germline CDR1 is MNHEY and CDR2 is SVGAGI. V trimming: 6 bases; J trimming: 0 bases; junction bases outside the gene matches: 5.

This rearrangement joins TRBV7-2 to TRBJ1-4; D is possibly TRBD1 (6 bases). CDR1 is SGHTA, CDR2 FQGNSA, per germline. The CDR3 totals 15 residues. V was clipped by 6 bases and J by 4 bases, with 15 bases between them. CDR3 nucleotide sequence: TGTGCCAGCAGTTTACAGGGAGGGTATAATGAAAAACTGTTTTTT. Its translation is CASSLQGGYNEKLFF.

V gene TRBV10-3 combines with J gene TRBJ1-2; D possibly corresponds to TRBD1 (5 bases). The CDR3 extends over 14 amino acids. V lost 0 bases and J lost 6, with 11 bases in between. Germline CDR1 ENHRY, CDR2 SYGVKD. In DNA, the CDR3 is TGTGCCATCAGTGAGTCGGGAGGGGAGCATGGCTACACCTTC. It encodes CAISESGGEHGYTF.

This clone was recorded a few times. V and J are TRBV7-8 and TRBJ1-3, with D hard to call. V lost 0 bases, J lost 2 bases, and 5 bases lay in between. Germline CDR1 SGHVS, CDR2 FQNEAQ. The CDR3 length is 14 residues. The CDR3 sequence: CASSLAPAGNTIYF. The CDR3 DNA is TGTGCCAGCAGCTTAGCACCGGCTGGAAACACCATATATTTT.

The gene calls are TRBV9 and TRBJ2-3, with 7 bases that match TRBD2. V gave up 4 bases and J gave up 5 bases; unmatched junction bases: 13. CDR1 SGDLS and CDR2 YYNGEE come from the germline V gene. The CDR3 has 16 amino acids. CDR3 nucleotide sequence: TGTGCCAGCAGCCTAGGTCAAGGAAGGACTAGAGATACGCAGTATTTT. Its protein product is CASSLGQGRTRDTQYF.

The chain carries TRBV14 and TRBJ1-1; 9 positions agree with TRBD1. The CDR3 loop spans 17 amino acids. With 4 bases clipped from V and 2 bases from J, the junction kept 11 bases outside the gene matches. CDR1 and CDR2 from the germline V gene are SGHDN and FVKESK. The CDR3 protein is CASSPLQGTGLNTEAFF. The CDR3 DNA reads as TGTGCCAGCAGCCCATTACAAGGGACAGGGCTAAACACTGAAGCTTTCTTT.

The genes are TRBV7-2 and TRBJ1-3; tentative D call: TRBD1 (5 bases). V lost 4 bases to trimming and J lost 1 base, with 11 bases between them. The CDR3 covers 15 residues. The germline gives CDR1 SGHTA, CDR2 FQGNSA. This chain's CDR3 is CASSYVRGSGNTIYF. Written as DNA, the CDR3 is TGTGCCAGCAGCTACGTACGGGGGTCTGGAAACACCATATATTTT. Using reference TRBV7-2 and TRBJ1-3 for the parts outside the CDR3, the full variable domain is GAGVSQSPSNKVTEKGKDVELRCDPISGHTALYWYRQSLGQGLEFLIYFQGNSAPDKSGLPSDRFSAERTGGSVSTLTIQRTQQEDSAVYLCASSYVRGSGNTIYFGEGSWLTVV.

This CDR3 is CASSLDHDRGKETQYF. The CDR3 DNA is TGTGCCAGCAGCTTAGACCATGACAGGGGAAAAGAGACCCAGTACTTC. The chain has TRBV7-2 and TRBJ2-5; 8 bases line up with TRBD1. The CDR3 contains 16 residues. Trimming removed 1 base from V and 3 bases from J; junction bases left unmatched: 7. Germline values: CDR1 SGHTA, CDR2 FQGNSA.

The chain employs TRBV29-1 and TRBJ2-5; TRBD1 aligns across 9 bases. The CDR3 runs 14 residues. V trimming: 1 base; J trimming: 5 bases; junction bases outside the gene matches: 5. From germline, CDR1 is SQVTM and CDR2 ANQGSEA. CDR3 coding DNA: TGCAGCGTTGAAGGGACAGGGGACCGCGAGACCCAGTACTTC. This translates into CSVEGTGDRETQYF.

The chain couples TRBV11-3 to TRBJ1-2, with 9 positions matching TRBD1. The V gene end was trimmed by 2 bases and the J gene end by 5 bases; junction bases not matched to a gene: 6. Germline V lookup: CDR1 SGHNT, CDR2 YENEEA. The CDR3 has 15 residues. The CDR3 region has the DNA TGTGCCAGCAGCTTAAAACAGGGGGCTGAGTATGGCTACACCTTC. It encodes CASSLKQGAEYGYTF.

The chain is built from TRBV7-6 and TRBJ2-3, with D possibly TRBD2 on 7 matching bases. V gave up 6 bases and J gave up 4 bases, with 11 bases separating them. This CDR3 has 13 amino acids. Germline CDR1 is SGHVS and CDR2 is FNYEAQ. The CDR3 reads CASRGGAADTQYF. The CDR3 region has the DNA TGTGCCAGCAGGGGGGGGGCAGCAGATACGCAGTATTTT.

This clone was seen at least ten times. The chain couples TRBV11-2 to TRBJ2-3; D is undetermined. V was clipped by 1 base and J by 2 bases, with 4 bases between them. CDR1 is SGHAT and CDR2 is FQNNGV in the germline V gene. CDR3 length equals 13 residues. The DNA of the CDR3 is TGTGCCAGCAGCTTAGTTAACACAGATACGCAGTATTTT. Its translation is CASSLVNTDTQYF.

The genes are TRBV11-2 and TRBJ2-3, with 8 bases fitting TRBD2. In germline, CDR1 is SGHAT, CDR2 FQNNGV. This CDR3 comprises 14 residues. V was clipped by 4 bases and J by 5 bases; unmatched bases: 5. For the CDR3, the DNA is TGTGCCAGCAGCTCGTGGACTAGCTTAGATACGCAGTATTTT. It encodes CASSSWTSLDTQYF. The variable domain in full, with the rest retrieved from reference TRBV11-2 and TRBJ2-3, is EAGVAQSPRYKIIEKRQSVAFWCNPISGHATLYWYQQILGQGPKLLIQFQNNGVVDDSQLPKDRFSAERLKGVDSTLKIQPAKLEDSAVYLCASSSWTSLDTQYFGPGTRLTVL.

The chain uses TRBV12-5 and TRBJ1-1; weak D call: TRBD1 (6 bases). This CDR3 has 16 residues. V lost 2 bases and J lost 6, with 19 bases in between. Looked up from germline, CDR1 is LGHNT and CDR2 is FRNRAP. Written as DNA, the CDR3 is TGTGCTAGTGGTTTGACACGGGGGGGCCTTTTATCTGAAGCTTTCTTT. Protein product: CASGLTRGGLLSEAFF.

V gene TRBV3-1 (or the pseudogene TRBV3-2) combines with J gene TRBJ2-5; 7 nucleotides agree with TRBD1. CDR3 length: 14 residues. The V and J ends lost 3 bases and 5 bases, in that order; junction bases with no gene match: 6. CDR1 is LGHDT, CDR2 YNNKEL, per germline (reference sequence). The CDR3 reads CASSHRQGAETQYF. CDR3 DNA sequence: TGTGCCAGCAGCCATCGACAGGGTGCGGAGACCCAGTACTTC.

The CDR3 DNA reads as TGTGCCTGGAGCCCGGGGTATGGCTACACCTTC. Residues: CAWSPGYGYTF. This chain connects TRBV30 to TRBJ1-2; D remains unclear. The ends were cut back, 3 bases at V and 5 bases at J, with 7 bases in the middle. The CDR3 consists of 11 residues. Germline lookup yields CDR1 GTSNPN and CDR2 SVGIG (reference sequence).

The chain combines TRBV7-2 with TRBJ1-2, with 7 bases fitting TRBD1. The length of the CDR3 is 13 residues. Germline CDR1 reads SGHTA; CDR2 reads FQGNSA. Losses at the gene ends were 5 bases for V and 7 bases for J; bases not matched to a gene: 7. The CDR3 DNA sequence: TGTGCCAGCAGCCTGTTACACAGGGGTGGCTACACCTTC. This gives the protein CASSLLHRGGYTF.

The chain combines TRBV19 with TRBJ1-2, with 7 bases identical to TRBD1. Germline values: CDR1 LNHDA, CDR2 SQIVND (reference sequence). The trim removed 8 bases at V and 2 bases at J, leaving 11 bases unmatched. The CDR3 length is 15 residues. CDR3 loop: CASSQGGTANYGYTF. CDR3 bases: TGTGCCAGTTCTCAAGGGGGGACAGCGAACTATGGCTACACCTTC.

The chain links TRBV6-2 or TRBV6-3 to TRBJ2-3; 8 bases line up with TRBD2. There are 15 residues in the CDR3. Trimming cost V 6 bases and J 3 bases; bases outside gene matches: 8. Germline CDR1 MNHEY, CDR2 SVGEGT. Here the CDR3 DNA reads TGTGCCAGCAGCGCAGGCGGGGGGCCAACAGATACGCAGTATTTT. Protein product: CASSAGGGPTDTQYF.